The clone carrying this TCR beta chain has more than one count but fewer than ten. The sample belongs to a study of T-cell memory formation after mild COVID-19. TCRdb re-called the 5' RACE reads through MiXCR, storing one row per CDR3 protein. The table lists fewer than 300,000 distinct CDR3 sequences, under 20% of them singletons, with 23% in the top ten. This CDR3 has 17 residues. Germline trimming cut 7 bases from V and 2 bases from J; bases unmatched to any gene: 15. The germline V gene encodes CDR1 MNHEY and CDR2 SMNVEV (reference sequence). The chain is built from TRBV27 and TRBJ2-7; 9 nucleotides align to TRBD2. Sequenced material: PBMCs or a T cell subset sorted from them (not recorded which). The receptor's source is a man aged 18-30 years who had mild COVID-19 (a few samples of this study predate the infection). Cell type and time point are not known. The CDR3 bases are TGTGCCAGCAACCCCCTCTCTAGCGGGGACGCCCCCTACGAGCAGTACGTC. Encoded protein: CASNPLSSGDAPYEQYV.